The clone carrying this T cell receptor (beta chain) was counted ten times or more. What it binds is not known. The data were taken from a study of T cell repertoires in cytomegalovirus infection. Across the study: CMV infection plus the matching HLA type was flagged by public TCR beta signatures. General observations from the study: Summed frequency of shared TCR beta families picked out CMV carriers who also had the relevant HLA. Dominating the ex vivo response were HLA-C-restricted CMV-specific TCR beta clonotypes.

TCRdb passed the reads through MiXCR, listing each CDR3 protein once. Among about 250,000 distinct CDR3 sequences listed, about 7% were seen once. Trimming removed 4 bases from V and 5 bases from J; junction bases left unmatched: 2. This CDR3 has 14 amino acids. Sequenced input: PBMCs. The source is a human donor in good health (CMV status not recorded). Some clones in this sample may be carry-over from other donors' samples. The chain uses TRBV12-3 or TRBV12-4 and TRBJ1-5, with 10 bases fitting TRBD1. The CDR3 region has the DNA TGTGCCAGCAGTTGGACAGGGGGTGATCAGCCCCAGCATTTT. As protein: CASSWTGGDQPQHF.